This T cell receptor (beta chain) was recovered during a study of shared T cell receptors in the human thymus. The table came from immunoSEQ multiplex PCR; TCRdb's copy has only in-frame clones and leaves some out. There are roughly 660,000 clones in the sample; approximately 90% occur only once, and 0.0095% to 0.013% lies in the top ten. Germline lookup yields CDR1 SGHDT and CDR2 YYEEEE. The CDR3 is made up of 16 amino acids. Trimming cost V 0 bases and J 0 bases; bases outside gene matches: 4. Separately, the same data were catalogued under a study of human thymus T cells. As reported in that work: Highly overlapping thymic repertoires among unrelated individuals were reported in related research.

The chain recombines TRBV5-6 with TRBJ2-3; TRBD2 matches at 7 bases. The clonotype comes from a boy younger than two with a congenital heart defect. What was sequenced was thymocytes. Here the CDR3 reads CASSLANGRSTDTQYF. The CDR3 region has the DNA TGTGCCAGCAGCTTGGCCAACGGGAGGAGCACAGATACGCAGTATTTT.